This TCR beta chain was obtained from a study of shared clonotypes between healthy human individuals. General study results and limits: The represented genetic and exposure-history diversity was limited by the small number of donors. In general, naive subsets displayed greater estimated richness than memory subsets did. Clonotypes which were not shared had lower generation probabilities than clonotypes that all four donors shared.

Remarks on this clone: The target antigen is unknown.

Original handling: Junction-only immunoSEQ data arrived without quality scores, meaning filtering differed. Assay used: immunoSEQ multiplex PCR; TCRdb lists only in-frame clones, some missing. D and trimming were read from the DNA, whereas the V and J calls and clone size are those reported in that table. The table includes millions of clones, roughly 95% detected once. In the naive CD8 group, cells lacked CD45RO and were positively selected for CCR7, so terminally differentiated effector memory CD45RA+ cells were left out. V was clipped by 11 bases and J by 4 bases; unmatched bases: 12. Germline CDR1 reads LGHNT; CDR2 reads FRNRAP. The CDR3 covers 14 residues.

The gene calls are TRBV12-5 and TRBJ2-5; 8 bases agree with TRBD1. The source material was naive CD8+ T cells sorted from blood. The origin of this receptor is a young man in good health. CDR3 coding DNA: TGTGCTGCAATGATCGGACAGGGCTTAGAGACCCAGTACTTC. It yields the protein CAAMIGQGLETQYF.